This TCR beta chain was identified in a study of brain metastases from non-small cell lung cancer. Repertoires were generated with immunoSEQ multiplex PCR, while TCRdb's copy carries only in-frame clones and drops some. This sample has around 1,600 clones, with approximately 90% found just once. A note on this clone: What it recognizes is unknown.

Findings of the study overall: Brain metastases had lower T-cell infiltration than primary tumors.

There are 13 residues in the CDR3. The V segment lost 5 bases and the J segment 9 bases; nucleotides outside the gene matches: 6. Source material: tissue from a brain metastasis. This TCR was sampled from a donor older than 35 with non-small cell lung cancer. The rearrangement joins TRBV12-3 or TRBV12-4 to TRBJ2-1, with TRBD1 matching over 8 bases. CDR3 bases: TGTGCCAGCAGTCCCCAGGGGGCAGGTGAGCAGTTCTTC. Translating it yields CASSPQGAGEQFF.